Presented here are 27 T cell receptor beta chains from one specimen sequenced in a study of blood T cell repertoires in COVID-19. Method: immunoSEQ multiplex PCR; TCRdb's copy keeps in-frame clones and lacks some. This sample has under 130,000 clones, with about 80% found just once. The sample consisted of peripheral blood. These receptors came from a human donor in a cohort sampled during active or convalescent COVID-19.

The chain uses TRBV11-3 and TRBJ2-2; 12 bases fit TRBD2. Per germline, CDR1 SGHNT and CDR2 YENEEA. V trimming: 5 bases; J trimming: 5 bases; junction bases outside the gene matches: 6. This CDR3 has 16 amino acids. The chain's CDR3 is CASSPTSGGYTGELFF. In nucleotides, the CDR3 is TGTGCCAGCAGCCCGACTAGCGGGGGATATACCGGGGAGCTGTTTTTT.

The chain combines TRBV10-3 with TRBJ1-2; possible D gene TRBD1, 6 bases. V lost 7 bases and J 2 bases, leaving 17 bases between the germline ends. CDR3 size: 15 residues. The germline CDR1 and CDR2 sequences are ENHRY and SYGVKD. This CDR3 is CAITGSRGGNYGYTF. The CDR3 region has the DNA TGTGCCATCACGGGGTCCAGGGGAGGGAACTATGGCTACACCTTC.

The CDR3 here is CASSSGTGGGEKLFF. CDR3 sequence (DNA): TGCGCCAGCAGCTCCGGGACAGGGGGAGGAGAAAAACTGTTTTTT. The chain uses TRBV5-1 and TRBJ1-4, with 11 bases that match TRBD1. The CDR3 runs 15 residues. J was trimmed by 8 bases and V by 3 bases; bases with no gene match: 6. Germline loops: CDR1 SGHRS, CDR2 YFSETQ.

This clone was picked up one time. The chain uses TRBV6-6 and TRBJ1-4, with D possibly matching TRBD1 (6 bases). The germline V gene has CDR1 MNHNY and CDR2 SVGAGI (reference sequence). The CDR3 has 15 amino acids. V lost 5 bases to trimming and J lost 3 bases, with 13 bases between them. Here the CDR3 DNA reads TGTGCCAGCAGTCGCCACAGGGATTCTAATGAAAAACTGTTTTTT. It yields the protein CASSRHRDSNEKLFF.

The V and J genes are TRBV7-9 and TRBJ1-1; 7 bases match TRBD1. The CDR3 sequence is 15 residues long. Germline trimming cut 5 bases from V and 7 bases from J; bases unmatched to any gene: 13. The germline CDR1 and CDR2 sequences are SEHNR and FQNEAQ (reference sequence). CDR3 amino acids: CASSRGTAGESEAFF. The CDR3 region has the DNA TGTGCCAGCAGCCGTGGGACAGCGGGAGAAAGTGAAGCTTTCTTT.

This clone has more than one count but fewer than ten. The chain recombines TRBV4-3 with TRBJ1-5; D remains ambiguous. The CDR3 length is 15 residues. V was pared by 4 bases and J by 0 bases, with 10 bases between. CDR1 and CDR2 (germline): LGHNA, YSLEER. The CDR3 bases are TGCGCCAGCAGCCTCCAGGCGTATAGCAATCAGCCCCAGCATTTT. It codes for CASSLQAYSNQPQHF.

This clone has only a few counts. The gene calls are TRBV2 and TRBJ2-5, with D unclear. Germline CDR1 reads SNHLY; CDR2 reads FYNNEI. The CDR3 consists of 14 residues. V dropped 2 bases and J dropped 4 bases, with 11 bases sitting between them. CDR3 amino acids: CASSEFVGRETQYF. The CDR3 bases are TGTGCCAGCAGTGAATTTGTTGGCAGAGAGACCCAGTACTTC. Drawing the rest from reference TRBV2 and TRBJ2-5, the complete variable domain is EPEVTQTPSHQVTQMGQEVILRCVPISNHLYFYWYRQILGQKVEFLVSFYNNEISEKSEIFDDQFSVERPDGSNFTLKIRSTKLEDSAMYFCASSEFVGRETQYFGPGTRLLVL.

Only a few counts were recorded for this clone. This rearrangement joins TRBV7-2 to TRBJ1-4; maybe TRBD1 (5 bases). Trimming shortened V by 6 bases and J by 4 bases, and 24 bases separated the two germline ends. The CDR3 contains 18 residues. Germline values: CDR1 SGHTA, CDR2 FQGNSA. In DNA, the CDR3 is TGTGCCAGCAGTGTTAGGGTGATAGGGGTTCGGAATAATGAAAAACTGTTTTTT. It encodes CASSVRVIGVRNNEKLFF.

Here the CDR3 reads CASKPGSTDTQYF. The CDR3 bases are TGTGCCAGTAAACCGGGGAGCACAGATACGCAGTATTTT. The V and J genes are TRBV19 and TRBJ2-3; maybe TRBD2 (5 bases). The germline V gene encodes CDR1 LNHDA and CDR2 SQIVND (reference sequence). This CDR3 spans 13 amino acids. V lost 7 bases, J lost 0 bases, and 8 bases lay in between.

This chain connects TRBV24-1 to TRBJ1-5, with 9 nucleotides matching TRBD1. Germline V gene lookup returns CDR1 KGHDR and CDR2 SFDVKD. J was trimmed by 5 bases and V by 4 bases; bases with no gene match: 8. This CDR3 spans 16 amino acids. The CDR3 here is CATSETTGGIDQPQHF. The DNA of the CDR3 is TGTGCCACCAGTGAAACCACAGGGGGCATTGATCAGCCCCAGCATTTT.

V gene TRBV11-3 combines with J gene TRBJ2-1; tentatively, D is TRBD2 (6 bases). The germline V and J ends were trimmed by 4 bases and 8 bases, with 12 bases remaining between them. The germline CDR1 and CDR2 sequences are SGHNT and YENEEA. The CDR3 runs to 13 residues. CDR3 sequence: CASSSSGVDEQFF. DNA for the CDR3: TGTGCCAGCAGCTCTTCGGGGGTCGATGAGCAGTTCTTC.

The chain uses TRBV27 and TRBJ2-7; the D gene is possibly TRBD1 (6 bases). V lost 6 bases to trimming and J lost 2 bases, with 14 bases between them. The CDR3 spans 14 residues. Germline V lookup: CDR1 MNHEY, CDR2 SMNVEV (reference sequence). The CDR3, as DNA: TGTGCCAGCAGAACCCATGACAGGCCCTACGAGCAGTACTTC. Translation gives CASRTHDRPYEQYF.

The chain carries TRBV7-5 and TRBJ2-5; the table's TRBD2 call for D was not verified on the DNA. TRBV7-5 is given as a pseudogene. This CDR3 is 15 amino acids long. In DNA form, the CDR3 reads TGTGTCAGAAGCTTAGGGGCATCCCCGGGGGAGACCCAGTACTTC. Translated: CVRSLGASPGETQYF.

This chain joins TRBV30 and TRBJ1-3, with TRBD1 matching over 7 bases. Germline V gene sequence: CDR1 GTSNPN, CDR2 SVGIG (reference sequence). CDR3 size: 14 residues. The J segment lost 0 bases and the V segment lost 2 bases, leaving 1 base of the junction unmatched. In nucleotides, the CDR3 is TGTGCCTGGAGTCGGACAGGCTCTGGAAACACCATATATTTT. Translated: CAWSRTGSGNTIYF. Looking up the rest from reference TRBV30 and TRBJ1-3 gives the full variable domain: SQTIHQWPATLVQPVGSPLSLECTVEGTSNPNLYWYRQAAGRGLQLLFYSVGIGQISSEVPQNLSASRPQDRQFILSSKKLLLSDSGFYLCAWSRTGSGNTIYFGEGSWLTVV.

This clone was recorded a few times. The genes are TRBV6-1 and TRBJ2-7; 8 nucleotides line up with TRBD1. V lost 2 bases, J lost 4 bases, and 4 bases stayed unmatched. The CDR3 totals 14 residues. Germline CDR1 reads MNHNS; CDR2 reads SASEGT. CDR3 in DNA: TGTGCCAGCAGTGAATGGCAGGGGGCTTACGAGCAGTACTTC. This encodes CASSEWQGAYEQYF.

The rearrangement joins TRBV12-3 or TRBV12-4 to TRBJ1-3, with a possible D match to TRBD1 (6 bases). The V gene lost 7 bases and the J gene lost 2 bases, with 9 bases spanning the gap. The CDR3 has 13 residues. This CDR3 is CASTHRAGNTIYF. In DNA, the CDR3 is TGTGCCAGCACCCACAGGGCTGGAAACACCATATATTTT.

The chain carries TRBV19 and TRBJ1-1; D remains unclear. Per germline, CDR1 LNHDA and CDR2 SQIVND (reference sequence). The V end was cut by 2 bases, the J end by 0 bases, with 16 bases between. This CDR3 spans 17 amino acids. This CDR3 is CASSIRRSLTLNTEAFF. The CDR3 DNA reads TGTGCCAGTAGTATACGGAGAAGCCTAACCTTGAACACTGAAGCTTTCTTT.

V usage is TRBV5-1 and J usage is TRBJ2-6; TRBD1 agrees at 10 bases. Germline assignment: CDR1 SGHRS and CDR2 YFSETQ. The CDR3 loop spans 16 amino acids. Trimming at V came to 4 bases and at J to 2 bases, leaving 3 bases not matched to a gene. The CDR3 coding sequence is TGCGCCAGCAGCCGGGACAGGGGTACTGGGGCCAACGTCCTGACTTTC. It codes for CASSRDRGTGANVLTF.

The gene calls are TRBV4-3 and TRBJ1-2; 8 bases are a match to TRBD1. CDR3 size: 14 residues. The germline V gene has CDR1 LGHNA and CDR2 YSLEER. The V segment lost 3 bases and the J segment 6 bases; nucleotides outside the gene matches: 6. The CDR3 coding sequence is TGCGCCAGCAGCCAGTGGACAGGGCGGGATGGCTACACCTTC. This encodes CASSQWTGRDGYTF.

The chain joins TRBV28 to TRBJ2-7, with TRBD2 matching over 7 bases. The CDR3 sequence is 15 residues long. V lost 4 bases, J lost 5 bases, and 11 bases stayed unmatched. From germline, CDR1 is MDHEN and CDR2 SYDVKM. The CDR3 region is CASSSPGGGSNEQYF. The DNA of the CDR3 is TGTGCCAGCAGTTCCCCGGGCGGGGGAAGCAACGAGCAGTACTTC.

The chain is built from TRBV7-8 and TRBJ1-3; possible D gene TRBD1, 6 bases. With 7 bases removed from V and 3 bases from J, the gap between germline ends came to 13 bases. In germline, CDR1 is SGHVS, CDR2 FQNEAQ. The CDR3 has 14 amino acids. The CDR3 nucleotides are TGTGCCAGCACTCCAGGGGCCGGTGGAAACACCATATATTTT. The encoded protein is CASTPGAGGNTIYF.

This clone was counted a single time. CDR3: CASSEGSGNLYATNEKLFF. In nucleotides, the CDR3 is TGTGCCAGCAGTGAAGGGTCCGGGAACCTATACGCAACTAATGAAAAACTGTTTTTT. The V and J genes are TRBV2 and TRBJ1-4; D is ambiguous. The CDR3 consists of 19 residues. With 1 base removed from V and 0 bases from J, the gap between germline ends came to 18 bases. Per the germline V gene, CDR1 is SNHLY and CDR2 is FYNNEI.

CDR3 residues: CASSAGLPNEQYF. The CDR3 region has the DNA TGTGCCAGCAGCGCGGGTCTGCCCAACGAGCAGTACTTC. V usage is TRBV13 and J usage is TRBJ2-7; a weak D match, TRBD2 (5 bases). The CDR3 covers 13 residues. The germline V and J ends were trimmed by 5 bases and 5 bases, with 13 bases remaining between them. CDR1 is PRHDT, CDR2 FYEKMQ, per germline (reference sequence).

The chain joins TRBV6-5 to TRBJ1-5, with 7 bases matching TRBD1. The junction had 9 bases not matched to a gene; V was cut back by 7 bases and J by 6 bases. This CDR3 comprises 14 residues. The germline CDR1 and CDR2 sequences are MNHEY and SVGAGI. The CDR3 DNA reads TGTGCCAGCACAACAGGGGAAAGGAGTCAGCCCCAGCATTTT. It specifies CASTTGERSQPQHF.

This chain joins TRBV5-1 and TRBJ2-7; D unresolved. Germline V gene lookup returns CDR1 SGHRS and CDR2 YFSETQ. Trimming removed 0 bases from V and 1 base from J, with 5 bases in between. The CDR3 sequence is 13 residues long. The DNA for the CDR3 is TGCGCCAGCAGCTTGGAGACTTCCTACGAGCAGTACTTC. Translated, it gives CASSLETSYEQYF.

V gene TRBV4-1 combines with J gene TRBJ1-4; perhaps TRBD1 as D (6 bases). Germline CDR1 MGHRA, CDR2 YSYEKL. There are 16 residues in the CDR3. Trimming shortened V by 3 bases and J by 3 bases, and 14 bases separated the two germline ends. The CDR3 protein is CASSHPEGEANEKLFF. In DNA form, the CDR3 reads TGCGCCAGCAGCCACCCAGAGGGGGAAGCTAATGAAAAACTGTTTTTT.

The chain joins TRBV29-1 to TRBJ1-4; D not certain. V was trimmed by 2 bases and J by 7 bases, leaving 11 bases between them. Germline V gives CDR1 SQVTM, CDR2 ANQGSEA. The CDR3 consists of 13 residues. The CDR3: CSVELIPGEKLFF. The DNA for the CDR3 is TGCAGCGTTGAACTTATTCCGGGTGAAAAACTGTTTTTT.